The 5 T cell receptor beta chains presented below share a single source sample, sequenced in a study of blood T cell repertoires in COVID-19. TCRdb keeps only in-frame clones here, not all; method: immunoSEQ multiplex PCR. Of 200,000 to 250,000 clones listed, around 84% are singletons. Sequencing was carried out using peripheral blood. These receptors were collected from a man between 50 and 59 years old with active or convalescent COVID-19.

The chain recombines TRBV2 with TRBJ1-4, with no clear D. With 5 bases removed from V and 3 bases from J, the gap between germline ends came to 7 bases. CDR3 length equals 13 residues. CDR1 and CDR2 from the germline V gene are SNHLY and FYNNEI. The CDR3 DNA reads TGTGCCAGCAGTTGGCAAGCTAATGAAAAACTGTTTTTT. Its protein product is CASSWQANEKLFF.

DNA for the CDR3: TGTGCCAGCAGCCAGTCCGGAACAGGGGCGCAAGCTTTCTTT. It is translated as CASSQSGTGAQAFF. V usage is TRBV3-1 (or the pseudogene TRBV3-2) and J usage is TRBJ1-1, with 7 nucleotides matching TRBD1. The CDR3 extends over 14 amino acids. The germline CDR1 and CDR2 sequences are LGHDT and YNNKEL (reference sequence). Unmatched junction bases numbered 10, after V lost 3 bases and J lost 9 bases.

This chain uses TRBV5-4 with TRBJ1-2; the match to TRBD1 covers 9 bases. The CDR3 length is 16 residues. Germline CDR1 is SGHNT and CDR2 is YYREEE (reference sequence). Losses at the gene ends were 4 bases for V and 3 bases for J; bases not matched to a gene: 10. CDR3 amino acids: CASSNRDRVSDYGYTF. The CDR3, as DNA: TGTGCCAGCAGCAACCGGGACAGGGTATCCGACTATGGCTACACCTTC.

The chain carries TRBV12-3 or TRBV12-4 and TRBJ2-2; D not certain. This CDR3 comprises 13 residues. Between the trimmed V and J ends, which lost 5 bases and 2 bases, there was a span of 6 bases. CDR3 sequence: CASSTINTGELFF. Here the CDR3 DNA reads TGTGCCAGCAGTACAATCAACACCGGGGAGCTGTTTTTT.

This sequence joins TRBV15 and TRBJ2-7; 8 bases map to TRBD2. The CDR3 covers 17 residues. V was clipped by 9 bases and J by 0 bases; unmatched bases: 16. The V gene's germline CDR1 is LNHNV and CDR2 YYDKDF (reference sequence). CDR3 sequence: CATPALEGGRTSYEQYF. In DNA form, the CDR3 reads TGTGCCACGCCAGCTCTGGAGGGCGGGAGGACCTCCTACGAGCAGTACTTC.